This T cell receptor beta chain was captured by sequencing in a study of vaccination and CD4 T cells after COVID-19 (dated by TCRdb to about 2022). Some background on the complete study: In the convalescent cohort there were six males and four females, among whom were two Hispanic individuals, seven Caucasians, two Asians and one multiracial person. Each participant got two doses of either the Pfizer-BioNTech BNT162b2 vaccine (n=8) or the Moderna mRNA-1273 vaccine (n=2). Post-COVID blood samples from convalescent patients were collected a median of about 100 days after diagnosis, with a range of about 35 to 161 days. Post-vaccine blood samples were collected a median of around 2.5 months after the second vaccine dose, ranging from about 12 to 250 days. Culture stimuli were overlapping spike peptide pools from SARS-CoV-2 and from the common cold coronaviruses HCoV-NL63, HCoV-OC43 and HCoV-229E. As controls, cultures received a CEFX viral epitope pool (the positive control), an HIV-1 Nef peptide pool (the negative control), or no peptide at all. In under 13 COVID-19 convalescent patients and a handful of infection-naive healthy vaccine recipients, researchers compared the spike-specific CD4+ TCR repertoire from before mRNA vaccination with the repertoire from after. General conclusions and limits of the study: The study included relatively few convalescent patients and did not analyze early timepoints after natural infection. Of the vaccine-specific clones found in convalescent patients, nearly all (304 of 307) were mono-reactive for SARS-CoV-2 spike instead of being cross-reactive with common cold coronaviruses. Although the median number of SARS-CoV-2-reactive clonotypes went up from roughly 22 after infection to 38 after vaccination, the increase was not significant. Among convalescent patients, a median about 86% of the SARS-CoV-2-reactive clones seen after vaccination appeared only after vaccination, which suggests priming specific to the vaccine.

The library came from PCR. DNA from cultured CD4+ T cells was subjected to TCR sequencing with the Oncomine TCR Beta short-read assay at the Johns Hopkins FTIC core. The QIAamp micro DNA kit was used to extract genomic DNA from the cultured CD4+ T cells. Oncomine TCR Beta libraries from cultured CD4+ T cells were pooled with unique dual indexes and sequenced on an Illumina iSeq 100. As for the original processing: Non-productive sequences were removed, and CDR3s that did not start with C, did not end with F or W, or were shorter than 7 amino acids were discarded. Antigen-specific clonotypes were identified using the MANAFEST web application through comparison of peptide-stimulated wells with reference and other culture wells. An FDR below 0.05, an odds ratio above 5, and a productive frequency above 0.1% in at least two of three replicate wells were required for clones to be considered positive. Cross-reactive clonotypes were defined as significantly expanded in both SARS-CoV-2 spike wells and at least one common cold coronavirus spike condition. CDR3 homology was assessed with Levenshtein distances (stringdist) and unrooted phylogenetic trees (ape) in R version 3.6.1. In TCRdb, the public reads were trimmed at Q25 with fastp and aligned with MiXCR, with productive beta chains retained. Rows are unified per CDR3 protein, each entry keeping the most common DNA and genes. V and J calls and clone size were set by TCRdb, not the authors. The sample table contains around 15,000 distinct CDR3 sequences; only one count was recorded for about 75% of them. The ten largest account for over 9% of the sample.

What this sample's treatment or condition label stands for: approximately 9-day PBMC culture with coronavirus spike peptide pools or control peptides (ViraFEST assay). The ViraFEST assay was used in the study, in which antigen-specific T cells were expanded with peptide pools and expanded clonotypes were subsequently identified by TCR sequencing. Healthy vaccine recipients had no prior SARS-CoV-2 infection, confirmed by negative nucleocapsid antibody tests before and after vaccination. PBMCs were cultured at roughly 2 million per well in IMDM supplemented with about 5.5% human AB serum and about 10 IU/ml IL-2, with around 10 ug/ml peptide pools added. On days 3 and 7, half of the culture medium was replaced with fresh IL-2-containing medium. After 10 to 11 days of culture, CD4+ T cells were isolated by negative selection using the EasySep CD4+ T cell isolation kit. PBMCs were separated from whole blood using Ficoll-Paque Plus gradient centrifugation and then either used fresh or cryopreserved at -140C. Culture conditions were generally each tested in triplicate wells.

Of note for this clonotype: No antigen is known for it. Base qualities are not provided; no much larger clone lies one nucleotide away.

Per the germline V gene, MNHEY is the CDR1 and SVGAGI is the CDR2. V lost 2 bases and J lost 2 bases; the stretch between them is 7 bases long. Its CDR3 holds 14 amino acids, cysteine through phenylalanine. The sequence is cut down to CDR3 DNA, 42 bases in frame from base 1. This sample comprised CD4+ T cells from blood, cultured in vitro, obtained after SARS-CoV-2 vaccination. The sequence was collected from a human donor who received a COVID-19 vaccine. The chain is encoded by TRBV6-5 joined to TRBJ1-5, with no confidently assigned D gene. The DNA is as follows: TGTGCCAGCAGTTACGAGGGAGGCAATCAGCCCCAGCATTTT. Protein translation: CASSYEGGNQPQHF.